This T cell receptor (beta chain) was found in a study of blood T cell repertoires in COVID-19. Produced via immunoSEQ multiplex PCR; TCRdb's table is partial and in-frame only. The table records 250,000 or so clones, 70% to 90% of them present only once. CDR1 is PRHDT and CDR2 is FYEKMQ in the germline V gene (reference sequence). V was clipped by 5 bases and J by 9 bases, with 26 bases between them. There are 17 residues in the CDR3. The receptor's source is a woman aged 60-75 years with COVID-19, enrolled during active disease. The rearrangement links TRBV13 to TRBJ2-1; D is possibly TRBD1 (6 bases). The sequenced sample consisted of peripheral blood. Written as DNA, the CDR3 is TGTGCCAGCAGCGCCCCCGAGGGGGACAACCCCCTCGGTGAGCAGTTCTTC. It is translated as CASSAPEGDNPLGEQFF. The full variable domain, in which reference TRBV13 and TRBJ2-1 provide the parts outside the CDR3, is AAGVIQSPRHLIKEKRETATLKCYPIPRHDTVYWYQQGPGQDPQFLISFYEKMQSDKGSIPDRFSAQQFSDYHSELNMSSLELGDSALYFCASSAPEGDNPLGEQFFGPGTRLTVL.